The 4 T cell receptor beta chains given below trace back to one sample, sequenced in a study of cytomegalovirus exposure and HLA in healthy donors. The PCR made use of 60 Vbeta and 13 Jbeta primers. The assay was immunoSEQ multiplex PCR, and TCRdb's table has in-frame clones only and misses some. The repertoire consists of over 200,000 clones, with approximately 84% occurring once and the leading ten covering approximately 0.62%. Material: PBMCs. The receptor source for this set is a woman in her 40s in good health and CMV-seronegative.

Here the CDR3 reads CASSPETGIGAFF. CDR3 DNA: TGTGCCAGCAGCCCCGAGACAGGGATTGGAGCTTTCTTT. This chain links TRBV7-8 with TRBJ1-1; 7 bases agree with TRBD1. Germline CDR1 SGHVS, CDR2 FQNEAQ. The V and J ends lost 5 bases and 10 bases, in that order; junction bases with no gene match: 10. The CDR3 covers 13 residues.

This clone was recorded once. This rearrangement joins TRBV29-1 to TRBJ2-1, with TRBD1 matching 8 bases. V shed 4 bases and J 4 bases; nucleotides not matched to a gene: 3. Looked up from germline, CDR1 is SQVTM and CDR2 is ANQGSEA. The CDR3 contains 13 residues. Here the CDR3 DNA reads TGCAGCGTTGGACAGGGGAAATACAATGAGCAGTTCTTC. Its protein product is CSVGQGKYNEQFF.

J is TRBJ1-5 and V is TRBV6-5, with D possibly TRBD1 on 5 matching bases. Germline V lookup: CDR1 MNHEY, CDR2 SVGAGI. V was clipped by 6 bases and J by 0 bases, with 12 bases between them. There are 15 residues in the CDR3. CDR3 nucleotides: TGTGCCAGCAGGCCAACCAGGGATAGCAATCAGCCCCAGCATTTT. Translated: CASRPTRDSNQPQHF.

The chain links TRBV7-6 to TRBJ2-1; 9 nucleotides line up with TRBD1. In germline, CDR1 is SGHVS, CDR2 FNYEAQ. V dropped 5 bases and J dropped 2; count of bases not matched to a gene: 10. This CDR3 contains 17 residues. CDR3 sequence (DNA): TGTGCCAGCAGCCCCTTTTCCGGGACAGGGACCTACAATGAGCAGTTCTTC. Its protein product is CASSPFSGTGTYNEQFF. Based on the CDR3 plus reference TRBV7-6 and TRBJ2-1, the full variable domain is GAGVSQSPRYKVTKRGQDVALRCDPISGHVSLYWYRQALGQGPEFLTYFNYEAQQDKSGLPNDRFSAERPEGSISTLTIQRTEQRDSAMYRCASSPFSGTGTYNEQFFGPGTRLTVL.